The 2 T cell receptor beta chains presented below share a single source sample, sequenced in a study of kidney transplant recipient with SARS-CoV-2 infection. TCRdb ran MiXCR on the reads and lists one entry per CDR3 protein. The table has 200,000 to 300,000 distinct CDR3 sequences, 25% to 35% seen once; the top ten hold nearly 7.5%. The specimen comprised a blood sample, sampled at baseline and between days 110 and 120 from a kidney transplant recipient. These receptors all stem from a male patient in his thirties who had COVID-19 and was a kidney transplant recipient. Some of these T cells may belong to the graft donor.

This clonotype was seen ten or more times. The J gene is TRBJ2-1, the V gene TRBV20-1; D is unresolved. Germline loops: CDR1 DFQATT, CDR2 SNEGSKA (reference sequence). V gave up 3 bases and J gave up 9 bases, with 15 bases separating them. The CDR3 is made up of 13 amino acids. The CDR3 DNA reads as TGCAGTGCTAGTGACCCTTGGAGTTTTGAGCAGTTCTTC. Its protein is CSASDPWSFEQFF.

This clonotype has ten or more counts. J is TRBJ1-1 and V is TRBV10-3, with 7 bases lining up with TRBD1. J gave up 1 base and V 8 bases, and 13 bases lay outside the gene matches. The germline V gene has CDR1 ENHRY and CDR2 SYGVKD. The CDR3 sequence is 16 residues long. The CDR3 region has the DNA TGTGCCATCCGTCCCCTAGACAGGGAGGAGAACACTGAAGCTTTCTTT. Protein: CAIRPLDREENTEAFF.